The 22 T cell receptor beta chains below come from one sample, sequenced in a study of blood T cell repertoires in COVID-19. TCRdb's copy holds only in-frame clones and misses some; the assay was immunoSEQ multiplex PCR. The data contain some 200,000 clones, 75% to 85% of them singletons. Sequenced material: PBMCs or T cells enriched from blood (not recorded which). Receptor source: a man in his forties who had recovered from COVID-19.

The chain carries TRBV2 and TRBJ2-1; 10 bases are shared with TRBD2. The CDR3 runs to 13 residues. The junction had 2 bases not matched to a gene; V was cut back by 6 bases and J by 6 bases. Per germline, CDR1 SNHLY and CDR2 FYNNEI. This CDR3 is CASRLAGVNEQFF. DNA of the CDR3: TGTGCCAGCAGGCTAGCGGGAGTCAATGAGCAGTTCTTC. Based on the CDR3 plus reference TRBV2 and TRBJ2-1, the full variable domain is EPEVTQTPSHQVTQMGQEVILRCVPISNHLYFYWYRQILGQKVEFLVSFYNNEISEKSEIFDDQFSVERPDGSNFTLKIRSTKLEDSAMYFCASRLAGVNEQFFGPGTRLTVL.

The chain joins TRBV7-9 to TRBJ1-4; 8 positions agree with TRBD1. Unmatched junction bases numbered 11, after V lost 6 bases and J lost 5 bases. Germline CDR1 SEHNR, CDR2 FQNEAQ (reference sequence). This CDR3 spans 16 amino acids. In nucleotides, the CDR3 is TGTGCCAGCAGTTTCCGTGGGGACAGGAAAAATGAAAAACTGTTTTTT. Protein sequence: CASSFRGDRKNEKLFF. Filled out from reference TRBV7-9 and TRBJ1-4, the complete variable domain reads DTGVSQNPRHKITKRGQNVTFRCDPISEHNRLYWYRQTLGQGPEFLTYFQNEAQLEKSRLLSDRFSAERPKGSFSTLEIQRTEQGDSAMYLCASSFRGDRKNEKLFFGSGTQLSVL.

In the case of this clone: Being one base from a much bigger clone, this may be a read error. Other DNA sequences in the same sample also yield this CDR3. The chain links TRBV6-2 or TRBV6-3 to TRBJ2-5, with D perhaps TRBD2 (6 bases). V gave up 4 bases and J gave up 1 base, with 16 bases separating them. Germline V gene data show CDR1 as MNHEY and CDR2 as SVGEGT. The CDR3 has 16 amino acids. The CDR3 reads CASSLGLAVFQETQYF. The CDR3 coding sequence is TGTGCCAGCAGTTTGGGATTAGCGGTGTTCCAAGAGACCCAGTACTTC.

This chain links TRBV11-2 with TRBJ2-7; no reliable D call. V was trimmed by 5 bases and J by 1 base, leaving 12 bases between them. Germline V gives CDR1 SGHAT, CDR2 FQNNGV. CDR3 length equals 14 residues. The CDR3 sequence: CASSPRGLSYEQYF. CDR3 DNA sequence: TGTGCCAGCAGCCCTCGTGGCCTTTCCTACGAGCAGTACTTC.

The table lists this clone with a count of one. The rearrangement links TRBV19 to TRBJ1-1; TRBD1 might be the D (5 bases). Germline CDR1 reads LNHDA; CDR2 reads SQIVND (reference sequence). Trimming shortened V by 5 bases and J by 0 bases, and 7 bases separated the two germline ends. This CDR3 spans 13 amino acids. The CDR3 here is CASSRQMNTEAFF. CDR3 coding DNA: TGTGCCAGTAGTCGACAGATGAACACTGAAGCTTTCTTT.

The rearrangement links TRBV5-1 to TRBJ1-1; D call uncertain. The V and J ends lost 4 bases and 0 bases respectively, with 4 bases between them. This CDR3 contains 12 residues. From germline, CDR1 is SGHRS and CDR2 YFSETQ. This CDR3 reads CASSQMNTEAFF. The CDR3 nucleotides are TGCGCCAGCAGCCAGATGAACACTGAAGCTTTCTTT.

The chain combines TRBV7-9 with TRBJ1-2; 9 bases agree with TRBD1. Germline CDR1 SEHNR, CDR2 FQNEAQ (reference sequence). V lost 1 base and J lost 5; bases outside the gene matches: 8. This CDR3 has 16 amino acids. The CDR3 loop reads CASSLVGTGTRYGYTF. The CDR3 coding sequence is TGTGCCAGCAGCTTAGTCGGGACAGGGACTCGGTATGGCTACACCTTC.

The rearrangement links TRBV7-3 to TRBJ2-1, with D uncertain. This CDR3 comprises 15 residues. The V end lost 4 bases, the J end lost 0 bases, and 10 bases lay between the germline ends. Germline-derived CDR1 and CDR2 are SGHTA and FQGTGA. The chain's CDR3 is CASSYDSSSYNEQFF. The DNA for the CDR3 is TGTGCCAGCAGCTACGACTCTAGCTCCTACAATGAGCAGTTCTTC.

There are a few counts of this clone. V gene TRBV18 combines with J gene TRBJ2-3, with 7 bases aligning to TRBD1. The V gene end was trimmed by 1 base and the J gene end by 2 bases; junction bases not matched to a gene: 6. CDR3 length equals 16 residues. Per germline, CDR1 KGHSH and CDR2 LQKENI. The CDR3 protein is CASSPRGQQTTDTQYF. The CDR3 nucleotides are TGTGCCAGCTCACCACGGGGACAGCAAACCACAGATACGCAGTATTTT.

The rearrangement joins TRBV5-1 to TRBJ1-4, with D hard to call. CDR1 SGHRS and CDR2 YFSETQ come from the germline V gene. Trimming cost V 2 bases and J 4 bases, with 9 bases left between them. The CDR3 loop spans 14 amino acids. CDR3 sequence: CASSFLTHNEKLFF. CDR3 nucleotide sequence: TGCGCCAGCAGCTTCCTAACTCATAATGAAAAACTGTTTTTT.

The V gene is TRBV7-8, the J gene TRBJ1-5; 7 nucleotides align to TRBD1. The CDR3 covers 14 residues. V trimming: 6 bases; J trimming: 3 bases; junction bases outside the gene matches: 5. The germline V gene has CDR1 SGHVS and CDR2 FQNEAQ. The CDR3 protein is CASRPTGVNQPQHF. The CDR3 DNA is TGTGCCAGCAGGCCCACAGGGGTCAATCAGCCCCAGCATTTT.

The chain uses TRBV9 and TRBJ2-3; TRBD2 is a possible D gene (5 bases). This CDR3 contains 16 residues. Germline V gene sequence: CDR1 SGDLS, CDR2 YYNGEE. Trimming took off 3 bases at V and 0 bases at J, with 14 bases between the two ends. The CDR3 DNA is TGTGCCAGCAGCGCCCCCAGCGGCTCTAGCACAGATACGCAGTATTTT. This encodes CASSAPSGSSTDTQYF.

The CDR3 DNA follows: TGTGCCAGCAGTCACCGGGACATCGGGGAAAAACTGTTTTTT. This gives the protein CASSHRDIGEKLFF. The chain recombines TRBV6-5 with TRBJ1-4; the D gene is possibly TRBD1 (6 bases). Between the trimmed V and J ends, which lost 5 bases and 8 bases, there was a span of 15 bases. Germline lookup yields CDR1 MNHEY and CDR2 SVGAGI. The length of the CDR3 is 14 residues.

The chain combines TRBV19 with TRBJ1-1; 8 bases fit TRBD1. This CDR3 region has 15 residues. CDR1 LNHDA and CDR2 SQIVND come from the germline V gene (reference sequence). After removal of 4 bases from V and 5 bases from J, the junction contained 9 bases not matched to a gene. CDR3 sequence reads: CASSNLQGVWTEAFF. CDR3 nucleotide sequence: TGTGCCAGTAGTAATCTACAGGGGGTATGGACTGAAGCTTTCTTT.

The chain combines TRBV28 with TRBJ1-1; the match to TRBD1 covers 9 bases. This CDR3 region has 15 residues. The germline gives CDR1 MDHEN, CDR2 SYDVKM. The V segment lost 5 bases and the J segment 4 bases; nucleotides outside the gene matches: 8. DNA of the CDR3: TGTGCCAGCAGTCGCCTTGGACAGGGGCGCACTGAAGCTTTCTTT. It is translated as CASSRLGQGRTEAFF.

Here the CDR3 DNA reads TGTGCCAGCAGTCGTAACAGGGATAGTAATCAGCCCCAGCATTTT. This codes for CASSRNRDSNQPQHF. The rearrangement uses TRBV6-5 and TRBJ1-5, with D perhaps matching TRBD1 (6 bases). Germline loops: CDR1 MNHEY, CDR2 SVGAGI. V was trimmed by 5 bases and J by 4 bases, leaving 15 bases between them. CDR3 length equals 15 residues.

This rearrangement joins TRBV7-6 to TRBJ1-2; possibly TRBD1 for D (5 bases). Germline V gene sequence: CDR1 SGHVS, CDR2 FNYEAQ. The CDR3 is 14 residues long. V dropped 4 bases and J dropped 8 bases, with 17 bases sitting between them. CDR3: CASSSQRGGRGYTF. The DNA of the CDR3 is TGTGCCAGCAGCTCCCAAAGGGGAGGGAGAGGCTACACCTTC.

The chain carries TRBV7-6 and TRBJ2-2, with TRBD2 as a possible D gene (6 bases). The CDR3 is made up of 15 amino acids. Germline CDR1 is SGHVS and CDR2 is FNYEAQ. Trimming removed 0 bases at V and 1 base at J, with 6 bases between. DNA for the CDR3: TGTGCCAGCAGCTTAGCGGGGGGGAACACCGGGGAGCTGTTTTTT. It specifies CASSLAGGNTGELFF.

This clone was observed once. The V call is TRBV30, the J call TRBJ2-3; D is uncertain. Trimming removed 1 base from V and 6 bases from J, with 5 bases in between. The CDR3 contains 11 residues. CDR1 and CDR2 (germline): GTSNPN, SVGIG (reference sequence). This CDR3 is CAWSAPDTQYF. For the CDR3, the DNA is TGTGCCTGGAGTGCCCCTGATACGCAGTATTTT.

This clone was seen a single time. The gene calls are TRBV7-6 and TRBJ1-2; D remains unclear. This CDR3 spans 9 amino acids. Germline V CDR1 and CDR2: SGHVS, FNYEAQ. With 6 bases removed from V and 10 bases from J, the gap between germline ends came to 6 bases. CDR3 bases: TGTGCCAGCAGTGTAGTCTACACCTTC. Encoded protein: CASSVVYTF.

With regard to this clone: Other DNA sequences within the sample encode an identical CDR3. The chain uses TRBV7-9 and TRBJ2-3; D is perhaps TRBD2 (6 bases). Germline V gene data show CDR1 as SEHNR and CDR2 as FQNEAQ (reference sequence). V lost 3 bases and J 0 bases, leaving 7 bases between the germline ends. The CDR3 covers 14 residues. CDR3 protein: CASSFSGSTDTQYF. The CDR3 DNA is TGTGCCAGCAGCTTTAGCGGCAGCACAGATACGCAGTATTTT.

The rearrangement links TRBV30 to TRBJ2-5; perhaps TRBD1 as D (5 bases). Germline V lookup: CDR1 GTSNPN, CDR2 SVGIG (reference sequence). The V gene lost 4 bases and the J gene lost 7 bases, with 13 bases spanning the gap. This CDR3 region has 12 residues. In DNA, the CDR3 is TGTGCCTGGAACCCAGGGAAGGCGACCCAGTACTTC. It translates to CAWNPGKATQYF.